This TCR beta chain was obtained from a study of graft-versus-host responses after intestinal transplantation (dated by TCRdb to the early 2020s). As for the study more broadly: The transplants that recipients got were multivisceral, liver-intestinal, or isolated intestinal. Rather than being sequenced by the commercial service, samples from a few later patients were sequenced in-house on an Illumina MiSeq and processed with MiXCR. The cohort enrolled about two dozen intestinal transplant recipients including one retransplant, and 3 patients lacking pretransplant specimens were excluded. Alloreactive clones were identified by sequencing pre-transplant mixed lymphocyte reaction products and comparing them with unstimulated pre-transplant donor and recipient T cells. After intestinal transplantation, graft-versus-host and host-versus-graft alloreactive T cell clones were followed in the graft, circulation and bone marrow using bulk TCR-beta CDR3 sequencing. Every recipient was given anti-thymocyte globulin induction, followed by roughly 3 years of maintenance tacrolimus and steroids. Donor T cell macrochimerism was defined as a peak of at least 4% donor T cells among recipient peripheral blood mononuclear cells.

What the research found in general, with its limitations: The relatively low number and heterogeneity of intestinal transplant patients limited the conclusions. GvH clones were found in recipient bone marrow, and some of the GvH clones appeared earlier in ileal mucosa or blood, which is consistent with an intestinal mucosal origin. Patients with donor T cell macrochimerism had high GvH to HvG T cell clonal ratios in their allografts. Peak levels of circulating GvH clones were associated with declines in HvG clones early after transplant.

Trimmed from V: 6 bases; trimmed from J: 6 bases; junction bases lacking a gene match: 12. Via the germline V gene, CDR1 is SNHLY and CDR2 FYNNEI. The CDR3 sequence holds 15 residues, the cysteine and phenylalanine included. Kept here is only the CDR3 DNA, which spans 45 bases and is read in frame from base 1. Library preparation employed the immunoSEQ multiplex PCR assay. For most patients, genomic DNA was isolated with the Qiagen DNeasy Blood and Tissue Kit and shipped frozen to Adaptive Biotechnologies for TCR sequencing. High-throughput TCR-beta CDR3 sequencing of genomic DNA from most patients was performed by Adaptive Biotechnologies. Per the source publication's procedure: Adaptive's ImmunoSEQ software supplied the TCR sequencing data for 15 to 20 patients, while MiXCR and VDJtools were used to process a few other patients. CD4 versus CD8 sorting errors were corrected by removing sequences found in both subsets at a frequency ratio below 5:1. CDR3 nucleotide sequences shared between donor and recipient were removed because the origin of such sequences could not be assigned. To count as alloreactive, a clone needed at least 2-fold expansion over unstimulated cells and a minimum CFSE-low frequency of 0.002% (template counts) or 0.001% (read counts). Clones were considered mappable if detected in sequenced pre-transplant spleen, lymph node, or MLR CFSE-low populations of the donor or recipient. Cumulative frequency of alloreactive clones was calculated as a percentage of all sequences weighted by copy number. TCRdb obtained this table from immuneACCESS and retained in-frame rearrangements with V and J assigned. These tables miss some clones; where compared with another copy, unresolved V genes account for less than half of the shortfall, and the remainder is unexplained. D and trimming were read from the DNA, whereas the V and J calls and clone size are those reported in that table. Here the sample has fewer than 85,000 clones; 84% occur a single time. The biggest ten clones account for roughly 0.4% of the sample.

On this clone: What this receptor recognizes is not known. No base-level quality is on record; no much larger clone is a single base apart.

Taken with the paper, the label for time point translates to: cells obtained before transplantation from donor or recipient. CD3+CD4+ and CD3+CD8+ populations were FACS-sorted from unstimulated pre-transplant donor and recipient cells taken from spleen or lymph nodes. This receptor was identified in a human donor who was the organ donor for an intestinal transplant. The sequence is built from TRBV2 and TRBJ1-1, and 8 junctional nucleotides match TRBD1. Specimen: unstimulated CD4+ T cells sorted from spleen or lymph node cells, collected before transplant. The sequenced DNA is TGTGCCAGCAGAGCAGAGCGGACAGGGAGACCTGAAGCTTTCTTT. This sequence encodes CASRAERTGRPEAFF.